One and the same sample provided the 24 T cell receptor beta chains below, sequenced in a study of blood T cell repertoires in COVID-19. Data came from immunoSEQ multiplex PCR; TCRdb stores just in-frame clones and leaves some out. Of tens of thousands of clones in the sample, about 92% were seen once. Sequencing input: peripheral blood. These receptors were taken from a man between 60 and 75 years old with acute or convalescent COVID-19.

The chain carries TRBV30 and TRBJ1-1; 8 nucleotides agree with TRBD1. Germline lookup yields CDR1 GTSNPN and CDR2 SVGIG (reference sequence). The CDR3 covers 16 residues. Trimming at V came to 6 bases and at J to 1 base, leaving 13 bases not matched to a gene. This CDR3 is CACHRDGTGRNTEAFF. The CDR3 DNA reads TGTGCCTGTCATCGGGACGGGACAGGACGGAACACTGAAGCTTTCTTT.

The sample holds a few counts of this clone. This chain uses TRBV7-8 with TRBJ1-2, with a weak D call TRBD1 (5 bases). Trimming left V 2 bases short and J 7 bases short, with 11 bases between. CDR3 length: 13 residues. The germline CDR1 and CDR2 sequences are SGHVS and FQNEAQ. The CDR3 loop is CASSLQGIGGYTF. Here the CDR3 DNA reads TGTGCCAGCAGCTTACAGGGAATAGGTGGCTACACCTTC.

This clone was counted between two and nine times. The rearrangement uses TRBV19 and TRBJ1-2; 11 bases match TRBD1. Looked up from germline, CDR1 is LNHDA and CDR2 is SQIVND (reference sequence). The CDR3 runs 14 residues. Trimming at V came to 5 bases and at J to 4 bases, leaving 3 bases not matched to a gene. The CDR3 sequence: CASSGQGASYGYTF. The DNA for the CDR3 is TGTGCCAGTAGTGGACAGGGGGCCTCCTATGGCTACACCTTC.

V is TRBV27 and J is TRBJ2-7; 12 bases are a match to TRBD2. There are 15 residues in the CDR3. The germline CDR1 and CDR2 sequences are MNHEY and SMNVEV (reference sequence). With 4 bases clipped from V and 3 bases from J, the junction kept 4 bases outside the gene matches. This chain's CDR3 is CASSSKGLAGYEQYF. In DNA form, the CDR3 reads TGTGCCAGCAGTTCAAAGGGACTAGCGGGCTACGAGCAGTACTTC.

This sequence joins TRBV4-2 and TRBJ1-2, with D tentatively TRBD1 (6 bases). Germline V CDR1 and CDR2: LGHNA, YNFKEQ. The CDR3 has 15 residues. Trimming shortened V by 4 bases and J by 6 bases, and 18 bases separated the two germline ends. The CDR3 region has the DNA TGTGCCAGCAGCCTACTAGCGCAGGGGATTAATGGCTACACCTTC. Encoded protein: CASSLLAQGINGYTF.

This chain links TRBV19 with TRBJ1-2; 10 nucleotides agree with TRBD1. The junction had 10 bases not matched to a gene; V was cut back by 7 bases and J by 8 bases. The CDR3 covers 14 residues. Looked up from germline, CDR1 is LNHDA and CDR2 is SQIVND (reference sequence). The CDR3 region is CASTTLDRGEGYTF. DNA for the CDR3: TGTGCCAGTACCACTTTGGACAGGGGGGAAGGCTACACCTTC.

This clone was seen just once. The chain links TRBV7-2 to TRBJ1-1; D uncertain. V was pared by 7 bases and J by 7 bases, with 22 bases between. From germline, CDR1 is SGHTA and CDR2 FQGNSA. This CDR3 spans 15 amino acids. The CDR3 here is CASIMTTRPEGEAFF. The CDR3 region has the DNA TGTGCCAGCATCATGACCACCCGTCCGGAGGGTGAAGCTTTCTTT. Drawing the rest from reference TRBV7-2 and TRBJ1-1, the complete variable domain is GAGVSQSPSNKVTEKGKDVELRCDPISGHTALYWYRQSLGQGLEFLIYFQGNSAPDKSGLPSDRFSAERTGGSVSTLTIQRTQQEDSAVYLCASIMTTRPEGEAFFGQGTRLTVV.

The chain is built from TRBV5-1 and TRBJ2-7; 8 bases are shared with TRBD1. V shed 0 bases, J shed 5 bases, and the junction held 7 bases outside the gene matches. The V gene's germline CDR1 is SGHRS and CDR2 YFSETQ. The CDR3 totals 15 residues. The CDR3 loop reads CASSLVYRGNDEQYF. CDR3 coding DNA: TGCGCCAGCAGCTTGGTGTACAGGGGGAATGACGAGCAGTACTTC.

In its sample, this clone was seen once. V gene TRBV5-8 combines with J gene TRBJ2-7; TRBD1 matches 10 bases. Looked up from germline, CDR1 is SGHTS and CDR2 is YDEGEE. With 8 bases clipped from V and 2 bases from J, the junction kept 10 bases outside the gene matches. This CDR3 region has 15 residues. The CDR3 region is CASRTGTGDTYEQYF. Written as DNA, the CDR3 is TGTGCCAGTCGCACCGGGACAGGGGATACCTACGAGCAGTACTTC.

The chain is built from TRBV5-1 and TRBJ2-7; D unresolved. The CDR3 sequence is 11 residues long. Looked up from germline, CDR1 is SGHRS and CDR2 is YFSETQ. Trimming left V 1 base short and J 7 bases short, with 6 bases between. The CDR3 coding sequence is TGCGCCAGCAGCTTGTCGGGTGAGCAGTACTTC. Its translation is CASSLSGEQYF.

CDR3: CASGRGYNEQFF. The CDR3 DNA is TGTGCTTCCGGGAGAGGCTACAATGAGCAGTTCTTC. The V gene is TRBV12-5, the J gene TRBJ2-1, with D possibly TRBD2 on 6 matching bases. The CDR3 contains 12 residues. CDR1 LGHNT and CDR2 FRNRAP come from the germline V gene. V was cut by 11 bases and J by 3 bases, with 11 bases left in between.

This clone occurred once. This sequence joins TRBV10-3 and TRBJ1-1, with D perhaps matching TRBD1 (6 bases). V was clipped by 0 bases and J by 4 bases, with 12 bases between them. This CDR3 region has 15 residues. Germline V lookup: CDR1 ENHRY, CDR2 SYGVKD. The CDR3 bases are TGTGCCATCAGTGAGTCGTGGGGGGGCGGCACTGAAGCTTTCTTT. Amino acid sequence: CAISESWGGGTEAFF.

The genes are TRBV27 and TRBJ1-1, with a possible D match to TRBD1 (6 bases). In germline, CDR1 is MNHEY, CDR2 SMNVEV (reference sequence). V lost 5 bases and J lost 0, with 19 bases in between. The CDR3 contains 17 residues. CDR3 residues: CASSLSSNRAMNTEAFF. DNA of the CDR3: TGTGCCAGCAGTCTCAGCTCAAACAGGGCCATGAACACTGAAGCTTTCTTT.

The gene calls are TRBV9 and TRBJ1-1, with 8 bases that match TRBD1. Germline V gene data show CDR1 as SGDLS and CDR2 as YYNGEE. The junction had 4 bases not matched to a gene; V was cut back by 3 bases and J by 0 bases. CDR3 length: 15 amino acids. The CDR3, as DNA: TGTGCCAGCAGCGCCGGGACAGGTTTGAACACTGAAGCTTTCTTT. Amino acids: CASSAGTGLNTEAFF.

The CDR3 DNA sequence: TGCGCCAGCAGCCAAGACGCACTAGCTTTCGATACGCAGTATTTT. Its protein is CASSQDALAFDTQYF. The rearrangement links TRBV4-1 to TRBJ2-3; D possibly corresponds to TRBD2 (6 bases). CDR3 length: 15 amino acids. Germline assignment: CDR1 MGHRA and CDR2 YSYEKL. V shed 0 bases and J shed 6 bases, with 13 bases lying between them.

The CDR3 protein is CASSVSQRVRVPDTEAFF. DNA of the CDR3: TGTGCCAGCAGCGTATCGCAGCGGGTAAGGGTCCCGGACACTGAAGCTTTCTTT. The chain couples TRBV9 to TRBJ1-1; D ambiguous. The CDR3 runs to 18 residues. In germline, CDR1 is SGDLS, CDR2 YYNGEE. Deletions cut 1 base from V and 3 bases from J, with 22 bases between.

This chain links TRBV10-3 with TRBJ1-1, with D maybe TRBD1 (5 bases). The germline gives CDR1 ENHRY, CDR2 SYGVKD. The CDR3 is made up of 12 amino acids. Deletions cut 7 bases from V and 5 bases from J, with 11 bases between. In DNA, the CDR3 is TGTGCCATCAACCAGGGTACGACTGAAGCTTTCTTT. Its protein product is CAINQGTTEAFF.

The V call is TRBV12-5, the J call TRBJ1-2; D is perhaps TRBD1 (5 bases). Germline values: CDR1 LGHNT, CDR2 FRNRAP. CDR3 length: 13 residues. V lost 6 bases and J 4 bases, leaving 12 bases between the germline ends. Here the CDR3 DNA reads TGTGCTAGTGGCCCAGAAGGGGCCTATGGCTACACCTTC. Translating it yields CASGPEGAYGYTF.

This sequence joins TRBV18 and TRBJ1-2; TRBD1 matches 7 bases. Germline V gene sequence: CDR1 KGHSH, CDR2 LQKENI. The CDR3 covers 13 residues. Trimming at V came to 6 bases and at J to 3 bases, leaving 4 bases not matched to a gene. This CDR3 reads CASSYGTDYGYTF. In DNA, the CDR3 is TGTGCCAGCTCGTATGGGACAGACTATGGCTACACCTTC.

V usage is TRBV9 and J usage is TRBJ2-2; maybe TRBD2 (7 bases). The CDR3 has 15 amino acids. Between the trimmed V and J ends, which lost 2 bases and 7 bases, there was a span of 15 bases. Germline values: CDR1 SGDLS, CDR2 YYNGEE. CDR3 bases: TGTGCCAGCAGCGTCGGCGGGGGCCGCCTCGGGGAGCTGTTTTTT. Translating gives CASSVGGGRLGELFF.

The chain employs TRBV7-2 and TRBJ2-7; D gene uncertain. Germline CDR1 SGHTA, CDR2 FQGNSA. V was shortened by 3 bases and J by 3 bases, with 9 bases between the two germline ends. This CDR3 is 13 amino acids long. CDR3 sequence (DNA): TGTGCCAGCAGCTTTTCGCGCGGCTACGAGCAGTACTTC. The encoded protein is CASSFSRGYEQYF.

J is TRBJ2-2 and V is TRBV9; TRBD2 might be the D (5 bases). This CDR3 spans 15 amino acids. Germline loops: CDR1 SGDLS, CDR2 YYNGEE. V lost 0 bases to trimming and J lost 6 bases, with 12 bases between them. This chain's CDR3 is CASSVAAAAAGELFF. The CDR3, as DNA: TGTGCCAGCAGCGTAGCCGCGGCAGCGGCCGGGGAGCTGTTTTTT.

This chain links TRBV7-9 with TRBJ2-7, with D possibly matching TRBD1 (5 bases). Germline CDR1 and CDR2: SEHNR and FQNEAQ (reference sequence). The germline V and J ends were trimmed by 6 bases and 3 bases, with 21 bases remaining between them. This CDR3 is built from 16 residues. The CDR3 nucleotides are TGTGCCAGCAGTCACCTTCAGGGTTTGGGTTACTACGAGCAGTACTTC. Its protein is CASSHLQGLGYYEQYF.

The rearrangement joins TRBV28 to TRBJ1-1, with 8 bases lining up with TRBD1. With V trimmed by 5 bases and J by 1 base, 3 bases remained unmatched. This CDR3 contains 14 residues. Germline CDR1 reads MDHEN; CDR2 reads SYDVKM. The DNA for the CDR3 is TGTGCCAGCAGTCGCAGGGGGCCGAACACTGAAGCTTTCTTT. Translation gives CASSRRGPNTEAFF.